This paragraph reports one T cell receptor beta chain. This clone's antigen is unknown. No quality values exist for individual bases; no much larger clone is one base distant. The data originate from a study of blood T cell repertoires in COVID-19 (dated by TCRdb to 2018 to 2020). Broadly, across the study: Samples from collaborators originated in the United States, Italy and Spain and spanned both the acute and convalescent phases of COVID-19. The material from the prospective study consisted of cDNA or gDNA derived from T cells, B-cell-depleted T cells, or PBMCs. Subjects who had been exposed to COVID-19, were actively infected with it, or had recovered from it provided the deeply sampled blood TCRbeta repertoires that made up the dataset. The repertoires were released in a freely available public database intended as a resource for research on the immune response to SARS-CoV-2. Samples were obtained from the ongoing ImmuneRACE study (first 160 participants) and from 1,254 subjects provided by 6 global collaborators. A de-identified subject ID, COVID-19 status, age in years and sex were almost always included in the sample metadata. HLA class I and class II types, where available, came from metadata supplied by the sample provider rather than from assay-based typing. Beyond this particular receptor, the publication reports: Clinical and demographic metadata were provided uncurated, with the amount varying by source and participant.

Collaborating institutions collected whole blood in K2EDTA tubes following their own protocols. Collaborator samples were shipped for TCRbeta analysis as frozen whole blood, isolated PBMCs, or DNA extracted from either sample type. The immunoSEQ Assay, a bias-controlled multiplex PCR, was used to amplify TCRbeta CDR3 regions from genomic DNA. The paper's data handling went like this. Within the assay, amplification of reference gene primers was used to estimate how many nucleated cells each sample contained. Sequence reads were collapsed and filtered to measure the absolute abundance of every unique TCRbeta CDR3 rearrangement. For each sample, productive Simpson clonality was calculated by taking the square root of Simpson's diversity index across productive rearrangements. What TCRdb holds here is the immuneACCESS table cut down to in-frame rearrangements. Part of the clones is not present; checked against another copy, under half of the missing clones reflect an unresolved V gene, and the others are unexplained. D and trimming were read from the DNA, whereas the V and J calls and clone size are those reported in that table. The table for this sample lists approximately 170,000 clones; under 90% of them were counted only once. The leading ten clones occupy 15% to 20% of the sample.

From the cysteine through the phenylalanine, the CDR3 covers 18 amino acids. The sequence is cut down to CDR3 DNA, 54 bases in frame from base 1. CDR1 SGHTA and CDR2 FQGTGA are derived from the germline V gene. Relative to germline, V is 2 bases shorter and J is 4 bases shorter, with 20 bases between their ends. Material: peripheral blood. The chain is assembled from TRBV7-3 and TRBJ2-2; the D segment could be TRBD2, given 7 matching bases. The TCR comes from a woman over 75 with acute or convalescent COVID-19. CDR3 reads: CASSLVPGGYDGTGELFF. The DNA reads TGTGCCAGCAGCTTAGTTCCGGGGGGCTATGATGGCACCGGGGAGCTGTTTTTT.